This is a list of T cell receptor beta chains from one sample in a study of blood T cell repertoires in COVID-19. Clones were read by immunoSEQ multiplex PCR, and TCRdb kept only the in-frame ones, dropping some. The data show around 87,000 clones, about 90% seen once. Sequencing was done on a sample of peripheral blood. Receptor source: a human donor with active COVID-19. The donor label of this sample is uncertain. The CDR3 runs from the conserved cysteine through the conserved F or W. A D gene is named only where the DNA matches it firmly. Not every row has a clone size; where given, it reads once, few, many or a size class.

clone size,V gene,CDR3 length,J gene,D gene,CDR3 protein,CDR3 DNA
once,TRBV12-3/TRBV12-4,13,TRBJ2-7,NA,CASSLVAGYEQYF,TGTGCCAGCAGTTTAGTTGCCGGCTACGAGCAGTACTTC
NA,TRBV29-1,15,TRBJ2-3,TRBD1,CSVEGGQGPTDTQYF,TGCAGCGTTGAGGGGGGACAGGGTCCCACAGATACGCAGTATTTT
NA,TRBV27,14,TRBJ2-1,TRBD1,CATKTQGSYNEQFF,TGTGCCACCAAAACACAGGGGTCATACAATGAGCAGTTCTTC
NA,TRBV5-1,15,TRBJ2-1,TRBD2,CASSTGLAGLNEQFF,TGCGCCAGCAGCACGGGACTAGCGGGGCTTAATGAGCAGTTCTTC
NA,TRBV5-4,16,TRBJ2-2,TRBD2,CASSTGTSGSTGELFF,TGTGCCAGCAGCACCGGGACTAGCGGGAGTACCGGGGAGCTGTTTTTT
NA,TRBV20-1,14,TRBJ2-1,NA,CSASGTTNYNEQFF,TGCAGTGCTAGTGGGACAACCAACTACAATGAGCAGTTCTTC
NA,TRBV11-3,15,TRBJ2-7,NA,CASSLDPGPAGEQYF,TGTGCCAGCAGCTTAGATCCCGGGCCCGCGGGTGAGCAGTACTTC
NA,TRBV5-1,14,TRBJ1-5,TRBD1,CASSIGQGDQPQHF,TGCGCCAGCAGTATCGGACAGGGTGATCAGCCCCAGCATTTT
NA,TRBV2,11,TRBJ2-7,NA,CASSVTPEQYF,TGTGCCAGCAGTGTTACTCCCGAGCAGTACTTC
NA,TRBV19,13,TRBJ2-2,NA,CASRPENTGELFF,TGTGCCAGTAGGCCAGAAAACACCGGGGAGCTGTTTTTT
NA,TRBV9,15,TRBJ2-1,TRBD2,CASSVPGTSGDEQFF,TGTGCCAGCAGCGTCCCCGGGACTAGCGGCGATGAGCAGTTCTTC
NA,TRBV6-5,15,TRBJ2-7,TRBD1,CASSYSWDRGGEQYF,TGTGCCAGCAGTTACTCATGGGACAGGGGGGGCGAGCAGTACTTC
NA,TRBV3-1/TRBV3-2,14,TRBJ1-4,NA,CASSQRKGGEKLFF,TGTGCCAGCAGCCAAAGGAAGGGGGGGGAAAAACTGTTTTTT
once,TRBV6-6,15,TRBJ2-7,TRBD1,CASSYSGQRSNEQYF,TGTGCCAGCAGTTACTCGGGACAGCGGTCTAACGAGCAGTACTTC
NA,TRBV19,16,TRBJ1-1,NA,CASSMFGRVENTEAFF,TGTGCCAGTAGTATGTTTGGTAGAGTAGAAAACACTGAAGCTTTCTTT
NA,TRBV4-1,14,TRBJ2-3,TRBD2,CASSRGGNTDTQYF,TGCGCCAGTTCCCGGGGGGGAAACACAGATACGCAGTATTTT
NA,TRBV7-9,15,TRBJ2-3,TRBD1,CASSSDRSERNTQYF,TGTGCCAGCAGCTCGGACAGGAGTGAACGTAATACGCAGTATTTT
NA,TRBV2,13,TRBJ2-7,NA,CASSESTVSEQYF,TGTGCCAGCAGTGAATCCACAGTGAGCGAGCAGTACTTC
NA,TRBV4-2,18,TRBJ2-3,TRBD2,CASSQRTLAGGAPDTQYF,TGTGCCAGCAGCCAACGCACTCTAGCGGGGGGAGCCCCAGATACGCAGTATTTT
NA,TRBV5-1,13,TRBJ2-3,NA,CASSLGSGDTQYF,TGCGCCAGCAGCCTGGGCAGCGGGGATACGCAGTATTTT
NA,TRBV19,14,TRBJ1-1,NA,CASSIVGGPTEAFF,TGTGCCAGTAGTATAGTCGGGGGGCCCACTGAAGCTTTCTTT
NA,TRBV5-6,13,TRBJ2-7,NA,CASMSLGAREQYF,TGTGCCAGCATGAGTTTGGGGGCTAGGGAGCAGTACTTC
NA,TRBV19,14,TRBJ1-1,NA,CASSIPGYTTEAFF,TGTGCCAGTAGTATTCCGGGGTATACCACTGAAGCTTTCTTT
NA,TRBV12-3/TRBV12-4,12,TRBJ2-7,NA,CASSFTGIEQYF,TGTGCCAGCAGTTTCACCGGGATCGAGCAGTACTTC
NA,TRBV12-3/TRBV12-4,13,TRBJ1-4,TRBD1,CASSPGQGMELFF,TGTGCCAGCAGTCCGGGACAGGGAATGGAACTGTTTTTT
NA,TRBV18,17,TRBJ2-2,NA,CASSPLPFQGSTGELFF,TGTGCCAGCTCACCCCTTCCGTTTCAGGGATCGACCGGGGAGCTGTTTTTT
NA,TRBV5-1,16,TRBJ2-1,TRBD1,CASSLAPGQADNEQFF,TGCGCCAGCAGCTTGGCCCCGGGACAGGCTGACAATGAGCAGTTCTTC